These T cell receptor beta chains were read from a single sample in a study of identical twins. TCRdb fed the 5' RACE reads into MiXCR, producing one record per CDR3 protein. The sample carries approximately 140,000 distinct CDR3 sequences, approximately 3.5% recorded once. The sequenced sample consisted of memory T cells sorted from blood. The receptor source for this set is a man between 18 and 35 years old in good health. Each CDR3 is given with its conserved first and last residue. D genes are given only for firm matches. The size of a clone is reported for some rows only, either as once, few or many, or as a class for expanded clones.

TRBV6-2/TRBV6-3	TRBJ2-7	-	17	many	TGTGCCAGCACTTTTCCCCGTGTAGGGATCGATGGGCACGAGCAGTACTTC	CASTFPRVGIDGHEQYF
TRBV12-3/TRBV12-4	TRBJ1-5	-	12	many	TGTGCCAGCAGCCGGGACGACCAGCCCCAGCATTTT	CASSRDDQPQHF
TRBV7-9	TRBJ2-2	-	14	many	TGTGCCAACTTAATCGGGGGAACCACCGGGGAGCTGTTTTTT	CANLIGGTTGELFF
TRBV9	TRBJ2-2	TRBD2	16	many	TGTGCCAGCAGCGCCTTGGGCGGGAGCGGTACCGGGGAGCTGTTTTTT	CASSALGGSGTGELFF
TRBV6-2/TRBV6-3	TRBJ2-7	TRBD1	14	-	TGTGCCAGCAGTTACGGGACAGGAGCCTACGAGCAGTACTTC	CASSYGTGAYEQYF
TRBV7-8	TRBJ2-5	-	13	many	TGTGCCAGCAGCTTGACAGTCCAAGAGACCCAGTACTTC	CASSLTVQETQYF
TRBV5-5	TRBJ2-1	TRBD2	17	many	TGTGCCAGCAGCTTGTTCACCGGGACTAGCGGTTACAATGAGCAGTTCTTC	CASSLFTGTSGYNEQFF
TRBV4-1	TRBJ2-3	TRBD1	17	-	TGCGCCAGCAGCCAAGATGGAGCACAGGGGATTAGAGATACGCAGTATTTT	CASSQDGAQGIRDTQYF
TRBV7-9	TRBJ1-4	TRBD1	17	many	TGTGCCAGCAGCTGGAGGGACAGAACCGCAACTAATGAAAAACTGTTTTTT	CASSWRDRTATNEKLFF
TRBV20-1	TRBJ2-2	-	14	many	TGCAGTGCTAGCGACTTCGCGAACACCGGGGAGCTGTTTTTT	CSASDFANTGELFF
TRBV7-3	TRBJ2-3	-	15	many	TGTGCCAGCAGCTTAGCCGGGCTAGCTGGAGATACGCAGTATTTT	CASSLAGLAGDTQYF
TRBV18	TRBJ2-1	TRBD2	18	many	TGTGCCAGCTCACCCAGATCGGGGGGGCACACTACCTACAATGAGCAGTTCTTC	CASSPRSGGHTTYNEQFF
TRBV27	TRBJ2-2	TRBD1	16	many	TGTGCCAGCAGTTTCCGGACAGGGGGGATCACCGGGGAGCTGTTTTTT	CASSFRTGGITGELFF
TRBV7-8	TRBJ2-5	-	14	many	TGTGCCAGCAGCTTACTGCAGGGGCAAGAGACCCAGTACTTC	CASSLLQGQETQYF
TRBV3-1	TRBJ2-5	-	17	few	TGTGCCAGCAGCCAAGGAGGGACATTTAGGTCCCCAGAGACCCAGTACTTC	CASSQGGTFRSPETQYF
TRBV27	TRBJ1-1	TRBD1	16	many	TGTGCCAGCGGCCCGATGACAGGGAGGGTCAAAACTGAAGCTTTCTTT	CASGPMTGRVKTEAFF
TRBV20-1	TRBJ2-7	-	14	few	TGCAGTGCTAGTGGGCCAGGGGAAAACTACGAGCAGTACTTC	CSASGPGENYEQYF
TRBV6-1	TRBJ1-5	-	11	-	TGTGCCAGCAGTTTCAATCAGCCCCAGCATTTT	CASSFNQPQHF
TRBV11-1	TRBJ2-5	TRBD2	15	many	TGTGCCAGCAGCTTTCCTAGCGGGACTCGAGAGACCCAGTACTTC	CASSFPSGTRETQYF
TRBV5-1	TRBJ2-1	TRBD2	15	-	TGCGCCAGCAGCTTGGGGGCTAGCGGGAGTGACGGGTCGTTCTTC	CASSLGASGSDGSFF
TRBV7-2	TRBJ2-1	-	15	many	TGTGCCAGCAGCTCCATCCGAGGACCGTACAATGAGCAGTTCTTC	CASSSIRGPYNEQFF
TRBV7-2	TRBJ2-6	-	16	many	TGTGCCAGCAGCTTAGGCAGTATCTCTGGGGCCAACGTCCTGACTTTC	CASSLGSISGANVLTF
TRBV3-1	TRBJ1-4	-	16	many	TGTGCCAGCAGCGGAACGAGCCGAACGGCGAATGAAAAACTGTTTTTT	CASSGTSRTANEKLFF
TRBV20-1	TRBJ2-7	-	12	many	TGCAGTGCACCCCGACACTCCTACGAGCAGTACTTC	CSAPRHSYEQYF
TRBV20-1	TRBJ1-4	-	14	many	TGCAGTGCTAGTGACCTCCGGACTAATGAAAAACTGTTTTTT	CSASDLRTNEKLFF
TRBV3-1	TRBJ2-7	-	13	many	TGTGCCAGCAGCCAAGGCTGGGGAGGCGAGCAGTACTTC	CASSQGWGGEQYF
TRBV19	TRBJ1-5	-	14	few	TGTGCCAGTAGTGTTTTTGGGGGCAATCAGCCCCAGCATTTT	CASSVFGGNQPQHF
TRBV30	TRBJ2-3	-	16	few	TGTGCCTGGAACAAAAGGGCTTTGCGGGTCGTGAATACGCAGTATTTT	CAWNKRALRVVNTQYF
TRBV2	TRBJ2-1	TRBD2	12	many	TGTGCCAGCAGTCGGAGCGGGAGGGAGCAGTTCTTC	CASSRSGREQFF
TRBV3-1	TRBJ1-2	-	13	many	TGTGCCAGCAGCCATTCAGCGACCCATGGCTACACCTTC	CASSHSATHGYTF
TRBV5-8	TRBJ2-1	-	16	many	TGTGCCAGCAGCTTGGTACGAGTAAGCTCCTACAATGAGCAGTTCTTC	CASSLVRVSSYNEQFF
TRBV11-2	TRBJ2-3	TRBD2	21	many	TGTGCCAGCAGCTTGTCCGCAGCTTTAGTTCATTGGCGGGAGGGCAGGAATACGCAGTATTTT	CASSLSAALVHWREGRNTQYF
TRBV30	TRBJ1-6	-	15	many	TGTGCCTGGAGTACTCGCAGGGGCCCTGATTCACCCCTCCACTTT	CAWSTRRGPDSPLHF
TRBV7-8	TRBJ1-5	-	16	many	TGTGCCAGCAGCCCCACGGTCGCTGGGGGCCGGCAGCCCCAGCATTTT	CASSPTVAGGRQPQHF
TRBV4-3	TRBJ1-3	-	15	many	TGCGCCAGCAGCCAAGTACCGAGCTCTGGAAACACCATATATTTT	CASSQVPSSGNTIYF
TRBV12-3/TRBV12-4	TRBJ2-2	-	14	many	TGTGCCAGCAGTTTATTAGGGTCAAGCGGGGAGCTGTTTTTT	CASSLLGSSGELFF
TRBV20-1	TRBJ1-6	-	14	many	TGCAGTGCTAGAGATAGGACGCGTAATTCACCCCTCCACTTT	CSARDRTRNSPLHF
TRBV20-1	TRBJ2-1	-	15	many	TGCAGTGCCATTGGGACGGAACTATCCTACAATGAGCAGTTCTTC	CSAIGTELSYNEQFF
TRBV4-3	TRBJ2-3	-	15	many	TGCGCCAGCAGCCAAGAGAACAGGCGCACAGATACGCAGTATTTT	CASSQENRRTDTQYF
TRBV25-1	TRBJ2-3	-	15	many	TGTGCCAGCAGTGTCGCCGACGGGTTCACAGATACGCAGTATTTT	CASSVADGFTDTQYF
TRBV20-1	TRBJ1-6	-	12	many	TGCAGTGCTAGCAGGGTCGATTCACCCCTCCACTTT	CSASRVDSPLHF
TRBV15	TRBJ2-1	TRBD2	14	many	TGTGCCACCAGGGCGGGAGAACCCCACAATGAGCAGTTCTTC	CATRAGEPHNEQFF
TRBV29-1	TRBJ2-1	-	11	many	TGCAGCGCCGTACATGGGGGCCCACGGTTCTTC	CSAVHGGPRFF
TRBV6-5	TRBJ2-5	-	14	many	TGTGCCAGCAGTTACTCAGCTGGGAGAGAGACCCAGTACTTC	CASSYSAGRETQYF
TRBV29-1	TRBJ2-1	-	13	many	TGCAGCGTTGACGGATCAGGGCCTGGTGAGCAGTTCTTC	CSVDGSGPGEQFF
TRBV11-2	TRBJ2-1	TRBD2	15	many	TGTGCCAGCAGCTTAATGGGACTAGCCGACAATGAGCAGTTCTTC	CASSLMGLADNEQFF
TRBV7-9	TRBJ1-1	TRBD1	14	many	TGTGCCAGCAGGAAAGACAGGGCTAACACTGAAGCTTTCTTT	CASRKDRANTEAFF
TRBV10-3	TRBJ2-2	-	13	medium-sized	TGTGCCATCAGTGAGTCTTACACCGGGGAGCTGTTTTTT	CAISESYTGELFF
TRBV6-1	TRBJ1-5	TRBD1	14	many	TGTGCCAGCAGTGCTGGACAGGGGGGCCGACCCCAGCATTTT	CASSAGQGGRPQHF
TRBV7-9	TRBJ2-7	-	16	many	TGTGCCAGCAGCTTAGCGCAGGGGGGTAGCTCCTACGAGCAGTACTTC	CASSLAQGGSSYEQYF
TRBV30	TRBJ1-2	-	13	few	TGTGCCTGGAAGAGGGGTCGTAACTATGGCTACACCTTC	CAWKRGRNYGYTF
TRBV12-3/TRBV12-4	TRBJ2-2	TRBD1	16	many	TGTGCCAGCAGTCAGAGCAGGGGGCAGAGCACCGGGGAGCTGTTTTTT	CASSQSRGQSTGELFF
TRBV5-6	TRBJ2-6	-	13	many	TGTGCCAGCAGCTTGACTGGGGCCAACGTCCTGACTTTC	CASSLTGANVLTF